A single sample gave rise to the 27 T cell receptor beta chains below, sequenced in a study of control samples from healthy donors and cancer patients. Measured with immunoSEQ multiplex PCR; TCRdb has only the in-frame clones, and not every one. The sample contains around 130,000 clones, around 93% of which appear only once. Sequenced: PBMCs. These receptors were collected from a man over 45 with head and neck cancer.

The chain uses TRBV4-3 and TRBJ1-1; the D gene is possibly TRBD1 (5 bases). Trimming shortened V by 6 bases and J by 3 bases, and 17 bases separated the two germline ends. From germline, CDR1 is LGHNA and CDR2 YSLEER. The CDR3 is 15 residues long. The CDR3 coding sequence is TGCGCCAGCAGTCGTTCCGGGGGAGGTGACACTGAAGCTTTCTTT. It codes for CASSRSGGGDTEAFF.

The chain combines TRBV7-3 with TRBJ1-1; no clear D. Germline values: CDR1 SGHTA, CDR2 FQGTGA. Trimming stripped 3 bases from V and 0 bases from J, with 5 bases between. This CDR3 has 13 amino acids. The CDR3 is CASSFSMNTEAFF. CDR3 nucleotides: TGTGCCAGCAGCTTTTCCATGAACACTGAAGCTTTCTTT.

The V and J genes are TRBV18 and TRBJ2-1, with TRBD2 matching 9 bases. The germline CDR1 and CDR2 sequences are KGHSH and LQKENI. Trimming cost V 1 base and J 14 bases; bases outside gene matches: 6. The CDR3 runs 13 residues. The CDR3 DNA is TGTGCCAGCTCACCACTGGAGCGGGGGGTTGAGTTCTTC. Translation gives CASSPLERGVEFF.

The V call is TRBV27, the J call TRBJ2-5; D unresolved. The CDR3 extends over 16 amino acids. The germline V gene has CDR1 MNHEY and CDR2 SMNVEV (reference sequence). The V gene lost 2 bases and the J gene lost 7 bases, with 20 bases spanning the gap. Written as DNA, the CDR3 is TGTGCCAGCAGTTTAAGTGTGTACACCACCCCAGGGACCCAGTACTTC. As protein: CASSLSVYTTPGTQYF.

DNA for the CDR3: TGTGCCAGCAGTATCTCGACTAGTAGGGAGACCCAGTACTTC. It yields the protein CASSISTSRETQYF. This sequence joins TRBV6-2 or TRBV6-3 and TRBJ2-5, with D maybe TRBD2 (6 bases). V was trimmed by 5 bases and J by 5 bases, leaving 15 bases between them. In germline, CDR1 is MNHEY, CDR2 SVGEGT. The CDR3 is 14 residues long.

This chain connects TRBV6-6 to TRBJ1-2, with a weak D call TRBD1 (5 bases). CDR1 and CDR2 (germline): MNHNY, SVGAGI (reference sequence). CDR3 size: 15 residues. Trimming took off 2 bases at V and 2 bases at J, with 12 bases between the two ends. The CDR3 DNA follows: TGTGCCAGCAGTTACAGGGGTGAAGGGAACTATGGCTACACCTTC. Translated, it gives CASSYRGEGNYGYTF.

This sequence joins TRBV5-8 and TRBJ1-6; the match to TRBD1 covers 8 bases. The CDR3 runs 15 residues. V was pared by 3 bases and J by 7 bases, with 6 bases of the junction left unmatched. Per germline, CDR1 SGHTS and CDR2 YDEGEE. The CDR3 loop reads CASSSDRVKNSPLHF. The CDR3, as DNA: TGTGCCAGCAGCTCGGACAGGGTTAAAAATTCACCCCTCCACTTT.

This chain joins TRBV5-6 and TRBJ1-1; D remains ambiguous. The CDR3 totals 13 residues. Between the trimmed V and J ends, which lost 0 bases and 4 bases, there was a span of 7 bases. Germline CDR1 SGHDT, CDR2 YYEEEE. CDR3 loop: CASSLDFPTEAFF. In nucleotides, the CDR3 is TGTGCCAGCAGCTTGGATTTCCCCACTGAAGCTTTCTTT.

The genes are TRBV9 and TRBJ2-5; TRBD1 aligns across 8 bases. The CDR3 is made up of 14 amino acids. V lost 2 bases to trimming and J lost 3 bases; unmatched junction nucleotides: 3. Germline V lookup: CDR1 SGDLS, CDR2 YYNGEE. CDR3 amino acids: CASSVGTGEETQYF. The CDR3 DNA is TGTGCCAGCAGCGTGGGGACAGGTGAAGAGACCCAGTACTTC. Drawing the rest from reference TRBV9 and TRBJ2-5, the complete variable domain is DSGVTQTPKHLITATGQRVTLRCSPRSGDLSVYWYQQSLDQGLQFLIQYYNGEERAKGNILERFSAQQFPDLHSELNLSSLELGDSALYFCASSVGTGEETQYFGPGTRLLVL.

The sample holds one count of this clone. Here the CDR3 DNA reads TGTGCCAGCAGCGGAGAATGGACTAGCGGGGCCCTAGGTGAGCAGTTCTTC. This sequence encodes CASSGEWTSGALGEQFF. The chain links TRBV2 to TRBJ2-1; 12 bases are shared with TRBD2. The junction had 15 bases not matched to a gene; V was cut back by 6 bases and J by 9 bases. The CDR3 loop spans 17 amino acids. Germline V CDR1 and CDR2: SNHLY, FYNNEI.

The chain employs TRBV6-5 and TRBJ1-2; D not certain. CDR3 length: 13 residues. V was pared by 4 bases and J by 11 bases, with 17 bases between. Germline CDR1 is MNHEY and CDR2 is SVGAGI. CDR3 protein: CASSSRRIRLYTF. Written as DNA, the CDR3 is TGTGCCAGCAGTTCCCGCCGGATACGATTGTACACCTTC.

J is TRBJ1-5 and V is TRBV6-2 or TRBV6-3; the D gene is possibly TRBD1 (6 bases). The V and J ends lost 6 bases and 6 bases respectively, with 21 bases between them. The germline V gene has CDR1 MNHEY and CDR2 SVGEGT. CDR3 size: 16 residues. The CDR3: CASSTYPRGATQPQHF. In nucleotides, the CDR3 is TGTGCCAGCAGCACATACCCTCGGGGGGCGACTCAGCCCCAGCATTTT.

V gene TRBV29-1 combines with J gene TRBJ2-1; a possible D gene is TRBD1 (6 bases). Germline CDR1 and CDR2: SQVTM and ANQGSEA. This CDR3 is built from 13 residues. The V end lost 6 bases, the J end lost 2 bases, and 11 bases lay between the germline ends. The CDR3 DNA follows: TGCAGCGTGAGGGGGATCCCCTACAATGAGCAGTTCTTC. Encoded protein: CSVRGIPYNEQFF.

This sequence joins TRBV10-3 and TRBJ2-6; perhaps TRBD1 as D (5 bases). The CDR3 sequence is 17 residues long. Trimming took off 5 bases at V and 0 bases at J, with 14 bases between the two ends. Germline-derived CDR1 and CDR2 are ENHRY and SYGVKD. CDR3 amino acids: CAISPPGIRSGANVLTF. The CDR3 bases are TGTGCCATCAGTCCTCCAGGGATCCGCTCTGGGGCCAACGTCCTGACTTTC.

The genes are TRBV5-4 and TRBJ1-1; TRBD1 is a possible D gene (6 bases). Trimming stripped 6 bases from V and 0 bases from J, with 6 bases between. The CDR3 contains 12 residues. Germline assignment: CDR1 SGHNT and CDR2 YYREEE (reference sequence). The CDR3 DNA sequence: TGTGCCAGCACAGGGGTGAACACTGAAGCTTTCTTT. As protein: CASTGVNTEAFF.

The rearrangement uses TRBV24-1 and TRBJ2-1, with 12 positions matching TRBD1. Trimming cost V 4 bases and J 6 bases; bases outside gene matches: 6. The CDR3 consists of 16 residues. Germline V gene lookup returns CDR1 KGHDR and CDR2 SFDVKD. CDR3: CATSDTGTGGLNEQFF. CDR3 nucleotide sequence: TGTGCCACCAGTGACACCGGGACAGGGGGCCTCAATGAGCAGTTCTTC.

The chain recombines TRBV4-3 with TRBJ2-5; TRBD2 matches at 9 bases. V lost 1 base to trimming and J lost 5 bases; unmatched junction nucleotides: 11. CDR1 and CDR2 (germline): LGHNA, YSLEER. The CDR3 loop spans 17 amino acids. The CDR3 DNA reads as TGCGCCAGCAGCCAAGCTCAAGGCAGCGGGGGGTATGAGACCCAGTACTTC. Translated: CASSQAQGSGGYETQYF.

The DNA for the CDR3 is TGTGCCAGCAGCGTAGATCCGGGGTTGGAGGGCACTGAAGCTTTCTTT. Encoded protein: CASSVDPGLEGTEAFF. V usage is TRBV9 and J usage is TRBJ1-1; D gene ambiguous. V was clipped by 0 bases and J by 4 bases, with 16 bases between them. Germline lookup yields CDR1 SGDLS and CDR2 YYNGEE. The length of the CDR3 is 16 residues.

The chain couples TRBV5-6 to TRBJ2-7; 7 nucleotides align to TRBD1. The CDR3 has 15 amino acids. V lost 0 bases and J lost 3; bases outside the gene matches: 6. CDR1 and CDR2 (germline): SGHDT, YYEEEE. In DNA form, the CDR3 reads TGTGCCAGCAGCTTGGCGGTGACAGGGCTCTACGAGCAGTACTTC. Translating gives CASSLAVTGLYEQYF.

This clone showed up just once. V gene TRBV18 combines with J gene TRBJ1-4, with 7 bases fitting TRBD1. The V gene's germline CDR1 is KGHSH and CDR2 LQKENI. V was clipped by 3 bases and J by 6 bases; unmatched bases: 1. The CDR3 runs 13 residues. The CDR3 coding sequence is TGTGCCAGCTCACCGGGGACAGATGAAAAACTGTTTTTT. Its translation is CASSPGTDEKLFF. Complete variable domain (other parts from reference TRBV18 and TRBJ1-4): NAGVMQNPRHLVRRRGQEARLRCSPMKGHSHVYWYRQLPEEGLKFMVYLQKENIIDESGMPKERFSAEFPKEGPSILRIQQVVRGDSAAYFCASSPGTDEKLFFGSGTQLSVL.

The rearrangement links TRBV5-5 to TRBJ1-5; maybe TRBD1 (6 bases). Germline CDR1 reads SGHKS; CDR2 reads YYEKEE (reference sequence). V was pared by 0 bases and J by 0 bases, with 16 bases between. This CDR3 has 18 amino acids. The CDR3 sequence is CASSLAPGQIYSNQPQHF. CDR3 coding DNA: TGTGCCAGCAGCTTGGCGCCTGGACAGATATATAGCAATCAGCCCCAGCATTTT.

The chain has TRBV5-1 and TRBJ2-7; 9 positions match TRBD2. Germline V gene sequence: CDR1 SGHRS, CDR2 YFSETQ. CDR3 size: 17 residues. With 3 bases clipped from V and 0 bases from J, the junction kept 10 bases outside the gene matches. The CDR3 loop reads CASSSNGLALSSYEQYF. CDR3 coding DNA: TGCGCCAGCAGCTCGAACGGACTAGCGCTGAGCTCCTACGAGCAGTACTTC. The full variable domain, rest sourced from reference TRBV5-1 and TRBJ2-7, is KAGVTQTPRYLIKTRGQQVTLSCSPISGHRSVSWYQQTPGQGLQFLFEYFSETQRNKGNFPGRFSGRQFSNSRSEMNVSTLELGDSALYLCASSSNGLALSSYEQYFGPGTRLTVT.

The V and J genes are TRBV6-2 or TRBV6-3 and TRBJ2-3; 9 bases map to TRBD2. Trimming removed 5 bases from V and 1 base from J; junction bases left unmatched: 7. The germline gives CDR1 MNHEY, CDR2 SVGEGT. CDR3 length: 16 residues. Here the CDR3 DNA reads TGTGCCAGCAGTGGCTCGGAGCGGGGGGGCACAGATACGCAGTATTTT. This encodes CASSGSERGGTDTQYF.

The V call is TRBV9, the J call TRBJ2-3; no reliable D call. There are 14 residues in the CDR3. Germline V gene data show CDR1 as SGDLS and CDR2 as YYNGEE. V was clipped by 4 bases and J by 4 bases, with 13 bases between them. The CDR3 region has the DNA TGTGCCAGCAGCATGGGAAGTAGTGCAGATACGCAGTATTTT. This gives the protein CASSMGSSADTQYF.

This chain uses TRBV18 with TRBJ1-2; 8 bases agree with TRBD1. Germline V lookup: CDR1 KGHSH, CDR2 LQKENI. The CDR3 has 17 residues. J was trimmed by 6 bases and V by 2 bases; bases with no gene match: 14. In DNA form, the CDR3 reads TGTGCCAGCTCACCAAACTGGGTGGTCAGGGGGCCGGATGGCTACACCTTC. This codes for CASSPNWVVRGPDGYTF.

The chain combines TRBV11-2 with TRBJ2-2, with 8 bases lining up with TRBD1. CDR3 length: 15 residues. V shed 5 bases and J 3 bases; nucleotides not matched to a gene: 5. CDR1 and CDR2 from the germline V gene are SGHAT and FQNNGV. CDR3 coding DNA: TGTGCCAGCAGCCCCGGGACAGGTTACACCGGGGAGCTGTTTTTT. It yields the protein CASSPGTGYTGELFF. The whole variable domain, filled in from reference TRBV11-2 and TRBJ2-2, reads EAGVAQSPRYKIIEKRQSVAFWCNPISGHATLYWYQQILGQGPKLLIQFQNNGVVDDSQLPKDRFSAERLKGVDSTLKIQPAKLEDSAVYLCASSPGTGYTGELFFGEGSRLTVL.

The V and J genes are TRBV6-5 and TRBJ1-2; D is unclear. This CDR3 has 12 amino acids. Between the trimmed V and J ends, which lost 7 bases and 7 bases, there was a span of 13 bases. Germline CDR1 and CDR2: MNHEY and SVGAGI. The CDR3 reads CASTSGVRGYTF. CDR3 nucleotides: TGTGCCAGCACCTCCGGGGTACGTGGCTACACCTTC.